One sample yielded the 9 T cell receptor beta chains listed below, sequenced in a study of beta chain features in type 1 diabetes. Study-wide results and caveats: Among patients with Type 1 diabetes, TCRB CDR3s were moderately but significantly shorter in every one of the four CD4+ subsets.

Investigators reverse transcribed all isolated RNA, so they sequenced expressed TCRB transcripts. Measured with immunoSEQ multiplex PCR; TCRdb has only the in-frame clones, and not every one. Of roughly 160,000 clones detected, 6.5% to 8.5% appear once; the ten largest clones hold approximately 0.54%. These TCRs' antigens remain unknown. Specimen: central memory CD4+ T cells from blood. The receptors shown here come from a woman aged 18-29 years with type 1 diabetes.

The sample holds a few counts of this clone. The chain couples TRBV27 to TRBJ2-7; weak D call: TRBD1 (6 bases). The ends were cut back, 7 bases at V and 0 bases at J, with 13 bases in the middle. Germline V gene sequence: CDR1 MNHEY, CDR2 SMNVEV (reference sequence). The length of the CDR3 is 14 residues. The CDR3: CASTTPGDSYEQYF. The CDR3 bases are TGTGCCAGCACCACCCCAGGGGACTCCTACGAGCAGTACTTC.

V gene TRBV7-8 combines with J gene TRBJ2-1, with D unclear. Trimming took off 3 bases at V and 6 bases at J, with 9 bases between the two ends. The CDR3 length is 13 residues. The V gene's germline CDR1 is SGHVS and CDR2 FQNEAQ. CDR3 residues: CASSFYYSNEQFF. The CDR3 nucleotides read TGTGCCAGCAGCTTTTATTACTCCAATGAGCAGTTCTTC.

In its sample, this clone was seen a few times. The chain links TRBV30 to TRBJ2-3; a weak D match, TRBD1 (6 bases). V was cut by 0 bases and J by 6 bases, with 10 bases left in between. Germline V lookup: CDR1 GTSNPN, CDR2 SVGIG (reference sequence). This CDR3 has 13 residues. The CDR3 coding sequence is TGTGCCTGGAGTGTATACAGGGCCGATACGCAGTATTTT. It specifies CAWSVYRADTQYF.

This clone was observed a few times. V usage is TRBV7-2 and J usage is TRBJ2-2; TRBD2 agrees at 8 bases. This CDR3 has 14 residues. The V gene end was trimmed by 3 bases and the J gene end by 7 bases; junction bases not matched to a gene: 4. CDR1 and CDR2 from the germline V gene are SGHTA and FQGNSA. The CDR3 DNA is TGTGCCAGCAGCTTGGAAACTAGCGGCGGGGAGCTGTTTTTT. Encoded protein: CASSLETSGGELFF.

The rearrangement uses TRBV19 and TRBJ2-7, with TRBD1 identical over 7 bases. Germline trimming cut 10 bases from V and 2 bases from J; bases unmatched to any gene: 8. CDR1 LNHDA and CDR2 SQIVND come from the germline V gene (reference sequence). The CDR3 runs to 13 residues. CDR3 sequence reads: CATSRTGPYEQYF. CDR3 bases: TGTGCCACCTCGAGGACAGGACCCTACGAGCAGTACTTC.

The V gene is TRBV11-2, the J gene TRBJ2-5; no clear D. V lost 1 base, J lost 3 bases, and 3 bases lay in between. CDR1 is SGHAT and CDR2 is FQNNGV in the germline V gene. The CDR3 contains 12 residues. The CDR3 sequence is CASSLAKETQYF. DNA for the CDR3: TGTGCCAGCAGCTTAGCCAAAGAGACCCAGTACTTC.

The V gene is TRBV27, the J gene TRBJ2-7; D gene uncertain. CDR1 and CDR2 (germline): MNHEY, SMNVEV (reference sequence). The CDR3 is 12 residues long. The V end lost 2 bases, the J end lost 9 bases, and 11 bases lay between the germline ends. CDR3 nucleotides: TGTGCCAGCAGTTTAGGGCCCGAACGGCAGTACTTC. Its translation: CASSLGPERQYF.

This clone was detected only a few times. The chain combines TRBV7-2 with TRBJ1-1; 9 bases align to TRBD1. This CDR3 is built from 14 residues. Germline V gene data show CDR1 as SGHTA and CDR2 as FQGNSA. V trimming: 5 bases; J trimming: 5 bases; junction bases outside the gene matches: 6. The CDR3 here is CASSPPDRGTEAFF. CDR3 DNA: TGTGCCAGCAGCCCCCCCGACAGGGGGACTGAAGCTTTCTTT.

The rearrangement joins TRBV6-5 to TRBJ2-7; tentatively, D is TRBD2 (6 bases). The germline V gene has CDR1 MNHEY and CDR2 SVGAGI. Trimming removed 2 bases at V and 0 bases at J, with 8 bases between. The CDR3 loop spans 14 amino acids. The CDR3 loop reads CASSYAGGSYEQYF. The CDR3 DNA reads as TGTGCCAGCAGTTACGCCGGGGGCTCCTACGAGCAGTACTTC.